A selection of T cell receptor beta chains follows, all from one sample in a study of human T cells and chemical hapten exposure. In TCRdb, the RACE reads were re-called with MiXCR into one record per CDR3 protein. The table shows over 35,000 distinct CDR3 sequences, with more than 9% occurring only once. This specimen consisted of whole blood, obtained in connection with sensitization to the hapten diphenylcyclopropenone (DPC). These TCRs come from a man aged 25-45 years with alopecia areata. Some clones in this sample may be carry-over from other donors' samples. CDR3s include the opening cysteine and the closing phenylalanine or tryptophan. Fields, in order: clone size, D gene, J gene, V gene, CDR3 DNA, CDR3 protein. D genes are given only for firm matches. Rows may omit the clone size; those that give it use once, few, many or a size class.

many,-,TRBJ2-3,TRBV19,TGTGCCAGTAGTGCGCTCTGGGCCAGCACAGATACGCAGTATTTT,CASSALWASTDTQYF
many,-,TRBJ2-1,TRBV7-3,TGTGCCAGCAGCCGTGGGCAGGGAAGAAATGAGCAGTTCTTC,CASSRGQGRNEQFF
few,-,TRBJ2-1,TRBV11-3,TGTGCCAGCAGCTTAGACGGCAGGTCAGGTGAGCAGTTCTTC,CASSLDGRSGEQFF
few,-,TRBJ2-1,TRBV3-1,TGTGCCAGCAGCCAAGAGGGTGACTCCTACAATGAGCAGTTCTTC,CASSQEGDSYNEQFF
-,-,TRBJ2-3,TRBV29-1,TGCAGCGCCCAAGGGGAGTCCTCAAGCACAGATACGCAGTATTTT,CSAQGESSSTDTQYF
-,-,TRBJ2-1,TRBV15,TGTGCCACCAGTGAGTACAATGAGCAGTTCTTC,CATSEYNEQFF
many,TRBD1,TRBJ2-7,TRBV5-4,TGTGCCAGCACCTTGGACAGGTCCTACGAGCAGTACTTC,CASTLDRSYEQYF
many,-,TRBJ1-2,TRBV2,TGTGCCAGCAGTGACGCAAGACCGAAGGGCTACACCTTC,CASSDARPKGYTF
-,TRBD2,TRBJ2-6,TRBV11-3,TGTGCCAGCAGCTTACCGCCCAGTCGACTAGCGCCTGGGGCCAACGTCCTGACTTTC,CASSLPPSRLAPGANVLTF
many,TRBD2,TRBJ2-3,TRBV20-1,TGCAGTGCTAGCCTTAGCGGGAGCACAGATACGCAGTATTTT,CSASLSGSTDTQYF
-,-,TRBJ2-1,TRBV2,TGTGCCAGCAGTCCCCAACACCCAAATGAGCAGTTCTTC,CASSPQHPNEQFF
few,TRBD1,TRBJ2-1,TRBV5-5,TGTGCCAGCAGCCCGACAGGGGGCTTAGGTGAGCAGTTCTTC,CASSPTGGLGEQFF
many,TRBD1,TRBJ1-4,TRBV2,TGTGCCAGCACCCAAGGGACAGGGGGCTTAGAAAAACTGTTTTTT,CASTQGTGGLEKLFF
many,TRBD1,TRBJ2-5,TRBV6-6,TGTGCCAGCAGTTACTCGCAGGGGGCAGTCGCCCAGTACTTC,CASSYSQGAVAQYF
-,-,TRBJ2-2,TRBV13,TGTGCCAGCAGCTTCGCAGGGGCGACCGGGGAGCTGTTTTTT,CASSFAGATGELFF
many,TRBD2,TRBJ2-7,TRBV6-6,TGTGCCAGCAGTCTTAGCGGGGGGGTATTTGAGCAGTACTTC,CASSLSGGVFEQYF
many,-,TRBJ1-1,TRBV10-3,TGTGCCATCAGTGAAGGTCAGGGAGTGACTGAAGCTTTCTTT,CAISEGQGVTEAFF
once,-,TRBJ1-5,TRBV12-3/TRBV12-4,TGTGCCAGCACCCCGGGACTGGGTAGCAATCAGCCCCAGCATTTT,CASTPGLGSNQPQHF
few,TRBD2,TRBJ2-1,TRBV30,TGTGCCTGGACTAGCGGGAGACGCAATGAGCAGTTCTTC,CAWTSGRRNEQFF
-,-,TRBJ1-5,TRBV4-2,TGTGCCAGCAGCCAAGATCTCGCCAATCAGCCCCAGCATTTT,CASSQDLANQPQHF
-,TRBD1,TRBJ2-1,TRBV6-2/TRBV6-3,TGTGCCAGCAGTTACGTCGGACAGGGACCCTACGATGAGCAGTTCTTC,CASSYVGQGPYDEQFF
many,-,TRBJ2-3,TRBV9,TGTGCCAGCAGCGGGGAGATTCACACAGATACGCAGTATTTT,CASSGEIHTDTQYF
-,TRBD1,TRBJ2-1,TRBV12-3/TRBV12-4,TGTGCCAGCAGTCAGATGACAGGGGGCTACTCCTACAATGAGCAGTTCTTC,CASSQMTGGYSYNEQFF
few,-,TRBJ1-1,TRBV5-1,TGCGCCAGCAGCAACATTCTCGGGACGGAAGCTTTCTTT,CASSNILGTEAFF
few,-,TRBJ2-7,TRBV6-2/TRBV6-3,TGTGCCAGCAGTTACTCGAGTGGGGCCTCCTACGAGCAGTACTTC,CASSYSSGASYEQYF
-,-,TRBJ2-1,TRBV6-1,TGTGCCAGCAGTGGGGGGGGGCCAACCTACAATGAGCAGTTCTTC,CASSGGGPTYNEQFF
many,-,TRBJ2-7,TRBV5-1,TGCGCCAGCAGCTTGGCCAGGGTCCCCTACGAGCAGTACTTC,CASSLARVPYEQYF
many,-,TRBJ2-2,TRBV6-2/TRBV6-3,TGTGCCAGCAGTTATTGGCCCGGGGAGCTGTTTTTT,CASSYWPGELFF
many,TRBD2,TRBJ2-1,TRBV11-2,TGTGCCAGCAGCTTAGGGGTAGCGGGAGGAAATGAGCAGTTCTTC,CASSLGVAGGNEQFF
many,TRBD2,TRBJ2-5,TRBV28,TGTGCCAGCAGGCCTAGCGGGAGTCCCACCCAGTACTTC,CASRPSGSPTQYF
many,TRBD2,TRBJ2-3,TRBV20-1,TGCAGTGCCAGACTAGCGGGAGTTAGCACAGATACGCAGTATTTT,CSARLAGVSTDTQYF
few,-,TRBJ1-5,TRBV20-1,TGCAGTGCTAGAGACACTAGGACTGTAAATCAGCCCCAGCATTTT,CSARDTRTVNQPQHF
many,-,TRBJ2-5,TRBV7-6,TGTGCCAGCAGCACCACCGGGCATTTAAGAGAGACCCAGTACTTC,CASSTTGHLRETQYF
many,-,TRBJ1-2,TRBV10-1,TGCGCCAGCAGTCCGTCACAGCATGGTGGCTACACCTTC,CASSPSQHGGYTF
many,-,TRBJ1-6,TRBV14,TGTGCCAGCAGCCAAGAGAGGGCACCCCTCCACTTT,CASSQERAPLHF
-,-,TRBJ2-1,TRBV4-1,TGCGCCAGCAGCCAAACGGTCCTTATGGGTTTAAATGAGCAGTTCTTC,CASSQTVLMGLNEQFF
many,-,TRBJ1-5,TRBV29-1,TGCAGCGTTGGCGAAAATAGCAATCAGCCCCAGCATTTT,CSVGENSNQPQHF
-,TRBD1,TRBJ2-4,TRBV5-4,TGTGCCAGCAGCGGAGACAGGGGCAACATTCAGTACTTC,CASSGDRGNIQYF
-,-,TRBJ2-5,TRBV29-1,TGCAGCGGTGAGGGCCTTGTGGGGCTTGAGACCCAGTACTTC,CSGEGLVGLETQYF
-,-,TRBJ2-3,TRBV6-2/TRBV6-3,TGTGCCAGCAGTCCGCCTAGCCTCGGGACGCAGTATTTT,CASSPPSLGTQYF
-,TRBD1,TRBJ2-7,TRBV27,TGTGCCAGCAGTGCAGACAGGGGGTCCTACGAGCAGTACTTC,CASSADRGSYEQYF
many,-,TRBJ1-5,TRBV2,TGTGCCAGCAGTGAAGCGCTGGACACAATTCTCAATCAGCCCCAGCATTTT,CASSEALDTILNQPQHF
-,TRBD1,TRBJ1-5,TRBV19,TGTGCCAGTAGTACAACAGGGGTGGCTCAGCCCCAGGATTTT,CASSTTGVAQPQDF
few,-,TRBJ1-2,TRBV4-2,TGTGCCAGCAGCCCCCCGGGACCCCGGGATGGCTACACCTTC,CASSPPGPRDGYTF
many,-,TRBJ2-1,TRBV7-3,TGTGCCAGCAGCTCACGGAGGGGGACGGATGAGCAGTTCTTC,CASSSRRGTDEQFF
-,-,TRBJ1-2,TRBV28,TGTGCCAGCACGATCGAAACTAACTATGGCTACACCTTC,CASTIETNYGYTF
many,-,TRBJ1-1,TRBV6-4,TGTGCCAGCGATTCCTTGAACACTGAAGCTTTCTTT,CASDSLNTEAFF
-,-,TRBJ1-5,TRBV7-2,TGTGCCAGCAGCTTAGGTCAGGCAGGAGGCCAGCCCCAGCATTTT,CASSLGQAGGQPQHF
-,-,TRBJ1-5,TRBV7-6,TGTGCCAGCAGCTTAGCACAGGGTCAGCCCCAGCATTTT,CASSLAQGQPQHF
many,-,TRBJ2-3,TRBV5-8,TGTGCCAGCAGCCAGACAGATACGCAGTATTTT,CASSQTDTQYF
few,TRBD2,TRBJ2-3,TRBV6-2/TRBV6-3,TGTGCCAGCAGCCTTAGCGGGAGTGTGACAGATACGCAGTATTTT,CASSLSGSVTDTQYF
-,-,TRBJ1-5,TRBV7-3,TGTGCCAGCAGTCCAGGGTTGCATCAGCCCCAGCATTTT,CASSPGLHQPQHF
many,TRBD2,TRBJ2-1,TRBV10-1,TGCGCCAGCAGTGAGTCGTTAAGAACAGGGGTAACTAGCGGGACCACCTACAATGAGCAGTTCTTC,CASSESLRTGVTSGTTYNEQFF
many,-,TRBJ2-5,TRBV5-1,TGCGCCAGCAGCCCCCGACAGATAGAAGAGACCCAGTACTTC,CASSPRQIEETQYF
many,-,TRBJ2-3,TRBV7-2,TGTGCCAGCAGCTTAGTCGGTAGCGGATCATCCACAGATACGCAGTATTTT,CASSLVGSGSSTDTQYF
few,-,TRBJ2-3,TRBV20-1,TGCAGTGCCGGGGCAGATACGCAGTATTTT,CSAGADTQYF
many,TRBD2,TRBJ2-5,TRBV7-9,TGTGCCAGCAGCTTAACGTCTCAGCGGGACCAGTACTTC,CASSLTSQRDQYF